This TCR beta chain was found in a study of CD8 T cells in Susac syndrome. Study-level information: When their blood was taken, the Susac syndrome patients had either not yet had any therapy, were taking corticosteroids, or were taking intravenous immunoglobulin alone.

RNA, at about 0.5 to 1 ug, was reverse transcribed with random hexamers. A multiplex approach, immunoSEQ multiplex PCR, amplified TCR beta CDR3 across 54 Vbeta and 13 Jbeta. TCRdb analysed the immunoSEQ multiplex PCR reads with MiXCR anew, one entry per CDR3 protein. Among 170,000 or so distinct CDR3 sequences listed, 85% to 95% were seen once. Findings of the study overall: The CD4+ T cell repertoires that were profiled in Susac syndrome showed no clonal expansion.

TEMRA cells were FACS-enriched, while CD8+ and CD4+ T cells were negatively isolated. The germline V gene has CDR1 DFQATT and CDR2 SNEGSKA (reference sequence). The CDR3 runs 19 residues. V was pared by 6 bases and J by 0 bases, with 15 bases of the junction left unmatched. This clonotype was detected once. Its antigen is undetermined. The clonotype comes from a human donor with Susac syndrome. The specimen was CD4+ T cells from PBMCs. This chain uses TRBV20-1 with TRBJ2-1, with 12 bases lining up with TRBD2. CDR3 coding DNA: TGCAGTGCAGTAGCCTGGACTAGCGGGGAGCTTAGCTCCTACAATGAGCAGTTCTTC. Its protein is CSAVAWTSGELSSYNEQFF.